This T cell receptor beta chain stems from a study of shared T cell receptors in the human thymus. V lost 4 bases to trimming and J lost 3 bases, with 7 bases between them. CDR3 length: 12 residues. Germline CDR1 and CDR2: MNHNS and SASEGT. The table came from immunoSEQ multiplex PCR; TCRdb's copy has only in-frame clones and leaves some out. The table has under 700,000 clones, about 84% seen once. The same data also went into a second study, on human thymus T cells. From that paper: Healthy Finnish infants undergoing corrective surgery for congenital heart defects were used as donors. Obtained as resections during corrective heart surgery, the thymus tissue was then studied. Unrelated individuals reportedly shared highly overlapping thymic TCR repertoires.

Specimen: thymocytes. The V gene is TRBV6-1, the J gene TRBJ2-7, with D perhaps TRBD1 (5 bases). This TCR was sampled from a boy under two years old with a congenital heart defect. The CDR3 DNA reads TGTGCCAGCAGTGCCAGGGTCTACGAGCAGTACTTC. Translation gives CASSARVYEQYF.